These T cell receptor beta chains were read from a single sample in a study of T-cell memory formation after mild COVID-19. TCRdb recomputed calls from the 5' RACE reads with MiXCR, one row per CDR3 protein. The data contain around 470,000 distinct CDR3 sequences, roughly 20% of them singletons. The sample comprised PBMCs or a T cell subset sorted from them (not recorded which). Receptors were obtained from an adult woman who had mild COVID-19 (a few samples of this study predate the infection). Cell type and time point are not known. CDR3s include the opening cysteine and the closing phenylalanine or tryptophan. The D gene is left open where the match is weak. A row's size may be missing; if present it is once, few, many or a size class.

J: TRBJ1-1
size: few
V: TRBV5-1
D: -
DNA: TGCGCCAGCAGCGATGGTACGCACACTGAAGCTTTCTTT
CDR3: CASSDGTHTEAFF

J: TRBJ2-3
size: -
V: TRBV7-9
D: -
DNA: TGTGCCAGCAGCTTAGCGCGTGGTAGCGCCTACACAGATACGCAGTATTTT
CDR3: CASSLARGSAYTDTQYF

J: TRBJ2-5
size: -
V: TRBV7-6
D: -
DNA: TGTGCCAGCAGCTTAGGGACAGTCGCCCAAGAGACCCAGTACTTC
CDR3: CASSLGTVAQETQYF

J: TRBJ1-4
size: -
V: TRBV18
D: -
DNA: TGTGCCAGCTCACGGGGGACAAGAGATGAAAAACTGTTTTTT
CDR3: CASSRGTRDEKLFF

J: TRBJ1-3
size: -
V: TRBV4-1
D: -
DNA: TGCGCCAGCAGCCAAGAATGGACAGACCCCTCTGGAAACACCATATATTTT
CDR3: CASSQEWTDPSGNTIYF

J: TRBJ2-7
size: -
V: TRBV5-1
D: -
DNA: TGCGCCAGCAGCCCCGATGTATCCTACGAGCAGTACTTC
CDR3: CASSPDVSYEQYF

J: TRBJ2-4
size: few
V: TRBV20-1
D: -
DNA: TGCAGTGCTAGTGGCAGGGTACTAGCCAAAAACATTCAGTACTTC
CDR3: CSASGRVLAKNIQYF

J: TRBJ2-7
size: -
V: TRBV5-1
D: -
DNA: TGCGCCAGCAGCTTGGGCGCAGATGGGACCTACGAGCAGTACTTC
CDR3: CASSLGADGTYEQYF

J: TRBJ1-1
size: many
V: TRBV12-3/TRBV12-4
D: -
DNA: TGTGCCAGCAGTTTGAGGCAGGGGAACACTGAAGCTTTCTTT
CDR3: CASSLRQGNTEAFF

J: TRBJ1-5
size: -
V: TRBV10-3
D: -
DNA: TGTGCCATCAGTGAGAGGGGCTATAGCAATCAGCCCCAGCATTTT
CDR3: CAISERGYSNQPQHF

J: TRBJ1-3
size: -
V: TRBV29-1
D: -
DNA: TGCAGCGTTGTAGCCCAATCCGGAAACACCATATATTTT
CDR3: CSVVAQSGNTIYF

J: TRBJ2-4
size: few
V: TRBV12-3/TRBV12-4
D: TRBD1
DNA: TGTGCCAGCAGTTCCCACAGGGGGCGAGGGGAAGACATTCAGTACTTC
CDR3: CASSSHRGRGEDIQYF

J: TRBJ2-7
size: few
V: TRBV20-1
D: TRBD2
DNA: TGCAGTGCTAGTCCCTTGGGACTAGCGGGATTACCCTACGAGCAGTACTTC
CDR3: CSASPLGLAGLPYEQYF

J: TRBJ2-1
size: few
V: TRBV3-1
D: TRBD2
DNA: TGTGCCAGCAGCCAGTATGGCGGGGGGGCCACCAATGAGCAGTTCTTC
CDR3: CASSQYGGGATNEQFF

J: TRBJ1-5
size: -
V: TRBV4-1
D: -
DNA: TGCGCCAGCAGCCAAGGGGGCTTTCTGAGTAGCCAGCCCCAGCATTTT
CDR3: CASSQGGFLSSQPQHF

J: TRBJ1-1
size: few
V: TRBV4-1
D: TRBD1
DNA: TGCGCCAGCAGGGACCCACAGGGGGGGAACACTGAAGCTTTCTTT
CDR3: CASRDPQGGNTEAFF

J: TRBJ1-1
size: few
V: TRBV5-1
D: -
DNA: TGCGCCAGCAGCTTGTACTGGGGGAACACTGAAGCTTTCTTT
CDR3: CASSLYWGNTEAFF

J: TRBJ2-5
size: few
V: TRBV25-1
D: TRBD1
DNA: TGTGCCAGCACGGACTCGGGACAGCTCCAAGAGACCCAGTACTTC
CDR3: CASTDSGQLQETQYF

J: TRBJ1-4
size: -
V: TRBV18
D: TRBD1
DNA: TGTGCCAGCTCACCGCGACAGGGGGCTAATAATGAAAAACTGTTTTTT
CDR3: CASSPRQGANNEKLFF

J: TRBJ2-5
size: -
V: TRBV21-1
D: -
DNA: TGTGCCAACATTGAAGAAAGGCCGGGACTAGCGGGAGACCCCAAAGAGACCCAGTACTTC
CDR3: CANIEERPGLAGDPKETQYF

J: TRBJ2-5
size: -
V: TRBV7-2
D: -
DNA: TGTGCCAGCAGCTTAGACATGGGGGTGGAGACCCAGTACTTC
CDR3: CASSLDMGVETQYF

J: TRBJ2-3
size: -
V: TRBV5-1
D: -
DNA: TGCGCCAGCAGCTTGGACCCAGGGGCGGATACGCAGTATTTT
CDR3: CASSLDPGADTQYF

J: TRBJ2-2
size: -
V: TRBV24-1
D: -
DNA: TGTGCCACCAGTGATGGAATAGGGGGAGACACCGGGGAGCTGTTTTTT
CDR3: CATSDGIGGDTGELFF

J: TRBJ2-5
size: -
V: TRBV7-8
D: -
DNA: TGTGCCAGCAGCCCCCACAGGATTCCGGGGGAGACCCAGTACTTC
CDR3: CASSPHRIPGETQYF

J: TRBJ2-7
size: -
V: TRBV9
D: -
DNA: TGTGCCAGCAGCTGGAAACAGTCGGGCGAGCAGTACTTC
CDR3: CASSWKQSGEQYF

J: TRBJ2-5
size: few
V: TRBV5-1
D: -
DNA: TGCGCCAGCAGACAAGAGCGGGAGACCCAGTACTTC
CDR3: CASRQERETQYF

J: TRBJ2-7
size: -
V: TRBV5-1
D: TRBD1
DNA: TGCGCCAGCAGCCCAACCGGGACAGGTGGCGAGCAGTACTTC
CDR3: CASSPTGTGGEQYF

J: TRBJ1-6
size: once
V: TRBV5-1
D: -
DNA: TGCGCCAGCAGCTTGACGTCAGGGGAATTAAATTCACCCCTCCACTTT
CDR3: CASSLTSGELNSPLHF

J: TRBJ2-7
size: -
V: TRBV20-1
D: -
DNA: TGCAGTGCTAGAGCGTGGGGGGGCGGGAGCTCCTACGAGCAGTACTTC
CDR3: CSARAWGGGSSYEQYF

J: TRBJ2-7
size: -
V: TRBV30
D: -
DNA: TGTGCCTGGAGTGTAGGGCTGGGGGGCTACGAGCAGTACTTC
CDR3: CAWSVGLGGYEQYF

J: TRBJ1-1
size: few
V: TRBV12-3/TRBV12-4
D: -
DNA: TGTGCCAGCAGTACGCGGGATAACCTGAACACTGAAGCTTTCTTT
CDR3: CASSTRDNLNTEAFF

J: TRBJ2-2
size: few
V: TRBV5-4
D: TRBD2
DNA: TGTGCCAGCAGCTTGCTAGCGGCCGGGGAGCTGTTTTTT
CDR3: CASSLLAAGELFF

J: TRBJ2-1
size: few
V: TRBV5-4
D: -
DNA: TGTGCCAGCAGCCTGCAGTGGGAGCTAATCGGCAATGAGCAGTTCTTC
CDR3: CASSLQWELIGNEQFF

J: TRBJ2-3
size: few
V: TRBV2
D: TRBD1
DNA: TGTGCCAGCAGCCCGGACAGGCTTCGCACAGATACGCAGTATTTT
CDR3: CASSPDRLRTDTQYF

J: TRBJ2-7
size: -
V: TRBV15
D: TRBD2
DNA: TGTGCCACCAGCAGAGATGGAGCGGGAGACTACGAGCAGTACTTC
CDR3: CATSRDGAGDYEQYF

J: TRBJ1-3
size: many
V: TRBV27
D: TRBD1
DNA: TGTGCCAGCAGAAGGACAGGGGTGGGGGGAAACACCATATATTTT
CDR3: CASRRTGVGGNTIYF

J: TRBJ2-3
size: -
V: TRBV11-3
D: TRBD2
DNA: TGTGCCAGCAGCTTACCTAGCGGGAGAGAGGCAGATACGCAGTATTTT
CDR3: CASSLPSGREADTQYF

J: TRBJ2-7
size: -
V: TRBV10-3
D: -
DNA: TGTGCCATCAGGGCCCTGGCGAATAGCGTATCCTACGAGCAGTACTTC
CDR3: CAIRALANSVSYEQYF

J: TRBJ2-1
size: -
V: TRBV11-3
D: -
DNA: TGTGCCAGCAGCTTAGATCCAGGCTACAATGAGCAGTTCTTC
CDR3: CASSLDPGYNEQFF

J: TRBJ2-3
size: -
V: TRBV20-1
D: -
DNA: TGCAGTGCTAGGTTCCGCGGGAGCACAGATACGCAGTATTTT
CDR3: CSARFRGSTDTQYF

J: TRBJ2-7
size: few
V: TRBV3-1
D: -
DNA: TGTGCCACCGGGGGTAGCTCCTACGAGCAGTACTTC
CDR3: CATGGSSYEQYF

J: TRBJ1-1
size: few
V: TRBV7-2
D: -
DNA: TGTGCCAGCAGCTTAGCAGGGTTCACTGAAGCTTTCTTT
CDR3: CASSLAGFTEAFF

J: TRBJ2-4
size: -
V: TRBV10-3
D: TRBD1
DNA: TGTGCCATCAGGGAGGGACAGGGGATAAACATTCAGTACTTC
CDR3: CAIREGQGINIQYF

J: TRBJ2-3
size: -
V: TRBV7-3
D: -
DNA: TGTGCCAGCAGCCCCACTAGCCGCACAGATACGCAGTATTTT
CDR3: CASSPTSRTDTQYF

J: TRBJ1-5
size: -
V: TRBV5-1
D: TRBD1
DNA: TGCGCCAGCAATTTAGCCGTTAACAGGGGCGGAGGCAATCAGCCCCAGCATTTT
CDR3: CASNLAVNRGGGNQPQHF

J: TRBJ2-7
size: -
V: TRBV6-5
D: -
DNA: TGTGCCAGCAATCGGGGGGCGTACTCCTACGAGCAGTACTTC
CDR3: CASNRGAYSYEQYF

J: TRBJ1-1
size: few
V: TRBV11-1
D: -
DNA: TGTGCCAGCAGCTTAGTTCTGGGGGCCTCAACGACTGAAGCTTTCTTT
CDR3: CASSLVLGASTTEAFF

J: TRBJ2-5
size: -
V: TRBV19
D: TRBD1
DNA: TGTGCCAGTAGTATCGGGACAGGGGGGACGGAGACCCAGTACTTC
CDR3: CASSIGTGGTETQYF

J: TRBJ2-2
size: many
V: TRBV30
D: TRBD2
DNA: TGTGCCTGGAGTGGAGTAGCGGGACTGAACACCGGGGAGCTGTTTTTT
CDR3: CAWSGVAGLNTGELFF

J: TRBJ1-4
size: few
V: TRBV9
D: -
DNA: TGTGCCAGCAGCGTAGAGGGGAGTAATGAAAAACTGTTTTTT
CDR3: CASSVEGSNEKLFF

J: TRBJ2-3
size: -
V: TRBV7-3
D: TRBD2
DNA: TGTGCCAGCAGCCCACATCGAGCGGGGGGGTCAAATACGCAGTATTTT
CDR3: CASSPHRAGGSNTQYF

J: TRBJ2-7
size: few
V: TRBV13
D: -
DNA: TGTGCCAGCAGCTTAAGGGAGAGCTCCTACGAGCAGTACTTC
CDR3: CASSLRESSYEQYF

J: TRBJ2-2
size: -
V: TRBV9
D: TRBD2
DNA: TGTGCCAGCAGCGTAGTCTCGCCCTGGGGAGGGACGGGAATCACCGGGGAGCTGTTTTTT
CDR3: CASSVVSPWGGTGITGELFF

J: TRBJ1-1
size: -
V: TRBV20-1
D: -
DNA: TGCAGTGCTCCCGGACAGCTGGGGGGTGAAGCTTTCTTT
CDR3: CSAPGQLGGEAFF

J: TRBJ1-1
size: few
V: TRBV7-8
D: TRBD1
DNA: TGTGCCAGCAGCTCCCTACCAGGGGGCAGGGTCACTGAAGCTTTCTTT
CDR3: CASSSLPGGRVTEAFF